Below, one TCR beta chain is given with its context. This sample stems from a study of cytomegalovirus exposure and HLA in healthy donors. PCR involved 60 Vbeta and 13 Jbeta primers. Profiled with immunoSEQ multiplex PCR; TCRdb holds only in-frame clones, not every one. The data contain 110,000 or so clones, 81% of them singletons. This CDR3 is built from 18 residues. Germline V lookup: CDR1 MGHRA, CDR2 YSYEKL. After removal of 3 bases from V and 0 bases from J, the junction contained 11 bases not matched to a gene. Sequencing was done on a sample of PBMCs. The genes are TRBV4-1 and TRBJ2-4, with TRBD2 matching 7 bases. This clonotype originated in a woman in her 40s in good health and CMV-seronegative. The CDR3 coding sequence is TGCGCCAGCAGCCAGGGAATGGGGCGGGGGATAGCCAAAAACATTCAGTACTTC. Its protein is CASSQGMGRGIAKNIQYF.